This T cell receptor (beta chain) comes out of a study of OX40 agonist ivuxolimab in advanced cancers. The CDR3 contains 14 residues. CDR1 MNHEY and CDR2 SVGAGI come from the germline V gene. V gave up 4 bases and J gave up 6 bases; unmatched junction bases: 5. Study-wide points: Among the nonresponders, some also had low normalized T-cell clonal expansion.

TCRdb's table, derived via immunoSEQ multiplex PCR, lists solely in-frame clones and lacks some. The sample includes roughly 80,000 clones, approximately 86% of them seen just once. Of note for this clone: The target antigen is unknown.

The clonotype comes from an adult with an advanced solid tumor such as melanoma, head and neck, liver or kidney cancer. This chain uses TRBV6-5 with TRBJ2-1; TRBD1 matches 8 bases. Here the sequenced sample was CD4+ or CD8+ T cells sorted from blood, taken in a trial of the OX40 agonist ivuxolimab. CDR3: CASSFGTGVNEQFF. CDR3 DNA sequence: TGTGCCAGCAGTTTCGGGACAGGAGTCAATGAGCAGTTCTTC.